This TCR beta chain was documented in a study of cytomegalovirus exposure and HLA in healthy donors. This clone has just one count. Germline V gene sequence: CDR1 SGHRS, CDR2 YFSETQ. This CDR3 contains 14 residues. Trimming cost V 0 bases and J 6 bases, with 11 bases left between them. Amplification used 60 Vbeta primers and 13 Jbeta primers. Clones were read by immunoSEQ multiplex PCR, and TCRdb kept only the in-frame ones, dropping some. The sample consists of 95,000 to 110,000 clones, 60% to 85% of them appearing once. The receptor was derived from a young woman in good health and CMV-seropositive. The sample was PBMCs. The chain combines TRBV5-1 with TRBJ2-3; no reliable D call. CDR3 residues: CASSLDAPNDTQYF. The CDR3 DNA follows: TGCGCCAGCAGCTTGGATGCGCCAAACGATACGCAGTATTTT.